This TCR beta chain was identified in a study of shared clonotypes between healthy human individuals. About this clone: Its specificity is unknown.

General study results and limits: With few donors, the genetic and exposure-history diversity represented was limited. Sequencing of the sorted subsets was shown by rarefaction to be incomplete despite large depth.

Using 200 ng DNA, 25,000 to 35,000 T cell genomes, the sorted-subset replicate PCRs were run. Data came from immunoSEQ multiplex PCR; TCRdb stores just in-frame clones and leaves some out. The sample holds millions of clones, more than 85% seen once. V was pared by 1 base and J by 1 base, with 17 bases between. CDR1 and CDR2 from the germline V gene are LNHDA and SQIVND (reference sequence). This CDR3 is 17 amino acids long. This chain links TRBV19 with TRBJ2-7, with D unclear. This clonotype originated in a man younger than 35 in good health. Some clones in this sample may be carry-over from other donors' samples. Sequencing input: naive CD4+ T cells from PBMCs. The subset is: CD45RA+ positively selected. CDR3 DNA: TGTGCCAGTAGTATAGTCGGAGCGTCCGTAGGGTCCTACGAGCAGTACTTC. Translating it yields CASSIVGASVGSYEQYF. Variable domain in full (rest from reference TRBV19 and TRBJ2-7): DGGITQSPKYLFRKEGQNVTLSCEQNLNHDAMYWYRQDPGQGLRLIYYSQIVNDFQKGDIAEGYSVSREKKESFPLTVTSAQKNPTAFYLCASSIVGASVGSYEQYFGPGTRLTVT.